This T cell receptor beta chain was retrieved from a study of long-term antiretroviral therapy in people with HIV. On the study more broadly: The earliest samples predate the 2015 immediate-ART recommendation by about a decade.

This clone was detected only once. Its matching antigen is unknown. Sequencing used immunoSEQ v3.0 at survey level. Method: immunoSEQ multiplex PCR; TCRdb's copy keeps in-frame clones and lacks some. The data show approximately 10,000 clones, about 80% seen once. Germline CDR1 is MNHNS and CDR2 is SASEGT. CDR3 size: 14 residues. Trimming removed 2 bases from V and 3 bases from J, with 10 bases in between. Study-wide results and caveats: Relative to control repertoires, HIV repertoires exhibited narrower CDR3 length ranges.

The source is a man aged 25-40 years with HIV. The input for sequencing was unsorted PBMCs, taken at the start of antiretroviral therapy, before treatment. J is TRBJ1-1 and V is TRBV6-1; TRBD1 might be the D (5 bases). CDR3 coding DNA: TGTGCCAGCAGTGAAAGGGGTCGAGACACTGAAGCTTTCTTT. It specifies CASSERGRDTEAFF.